This TCR beta chain is drawn from a study of cytomegalovirus exposure and HLA in healthy donors. Regarding the study as a whole: A later look showed TCR association rates differing by HLA locus, highest for DRB1 and lowest for HLA-C. Exclusion applied to some V segments, including TRBV6-2 and TRBV6-3, as they were indistinguishable. Associated with cytomegalovirus, according to the listing, were 150 to 200 TCR beta chains.

The PCR employed 60 Vbeta primers together with 13 Jbeta primers. Measured with immunoSEQ multiplex PCR; TCRdb has only the in-frame clones, and not every one. The sample has 200,000 to 250,000 clones, 70% to 85% seen once; the top ten hold 0.58%. Germline CDR1 is MGHDK and CDR2 is SYGVNS. The CDR3 runs 15 residues. Trimming took 4 bases from V and 5 from J; bases not matched to a gene: 4. As concerns this clone: The antigen remains unidentified.

This TCR was sampled from a woman between 40 and 50 years old in good health and CMV-seronegative. The V and J genes are TRBV25-1 and TRBJ1-5; TRBD1 agrees at 11 bases. The material sequenced was PBMCs. Here the CDR3 reads CASSGRTGGDQPQHF. The CDR3 coding sequence is TGTGCCAGCAGTGGCAGGACAGGGGGCGATCAGCCCCAGCATTTT.